This entry is about one T cell receptor (beta chain). Authors' analysis steps: Reference gene primer amplification gave estimated nucleated cell counts. Using immunoSEQ multiplex PCR, the repertoire was profiled, and TCRdb retains in-frame clones only, with some absent. V and J calls and clone size come straight from that table; D and trimming were deduced from the DNA. The sample records over 150,000 clones, about 80% being singletons. This sample was included in a study of blood T cell repertoires in COVID-19. The sample was peripheral blood. This clonotype originated in a human donor with acute or convalescent COVID-19. The donor label of this sample is uncertain.

DNA of the CDR3: TGTGCCAGCTCACGGGGGGACTACGAGCAGTACTTC. This codes for CASSRGDYEQYF. The chain is built from TRBV18 and TRBJ2-7; weak D call: TRBD2 (6 bases). Germline-derived CDR1 and CDR2 are KGHSH and LQKENI. This CDR3 has 12 residues. V shed 4 bases and J shed 3 bases, with 7 bases lying between them.